This TCR beta chain stems from a study of long-term antiretroviral therapy in people with HIV. The CDR3 is 15 amino acids. Trimming pared 6 bases from V and 5 bases from J, leaving 19 bases between. Germline values: CDR1 MNHNS, CDR2 SASEGT. This clone was seen just once. Its specificity is not known. The assay used was immunoSEQ (version v3.0), run at survey level. Using immunoSEQ multiplex PCR, the repertoire was profiled, and TCRdb retains in-frame clones only, with some absent. This table holds 30,000 to 40,000 clones, roughly 80% found once. Study outcomes and limitations: With ART, diversity went up but was still lower than in transplant donor controls. The ART regimens used between the mid-2000s and the late 2010s may be less effective than current ones.

Per donor, at least one pre-ART and at least two post-ART PBMC samples were obtained. The chain links TRBV6-1 to TRBJ2-5; the D gene could be TRBD1 or TRBD2 (7 bases each). The receptor was derived from a woman aged 50 to 60 with HIV. Sequences were derived from unsorted PBMCs, sampled 2 years after starting antiretroviral therapy. As DNA, the CDR3 is TGTGCCAGCAGATTAGCAGGGGGGGGCATCGAGACCCAGTACTTC. Its translation: CASRLAGGGIETQYF.